One sample yielded the 24 T cell receptor beta chains listed below, sequenced in a study of control samples from healthy donors and cancer patients. Using immunoSEQ multiplex PCR, the repertoire was profiled, and TCRdb retains in-frame clones only, with some absent. The sample lists about 83,000 clones, 75% to 95% occurring once. Sequencing input: blood. Receptors were obtained from a man over 45 in good health.

This rearrangement joins TRBV19 to TRBJ1-2, with 10 nucleotides matching TRBD1. Germline V lookup: CDR1 LNHDA, CDR2 SQIVND (reference sequence). This CDR3 is built from 16 residues. V lost 7 bases to trimming and J lost 6 bases; unmatched junction nucleotides: 14. CDR3 loop: CASTRTRTGGLHGYTF. CDR3 DNA: TGTGCCAGTACCCGAACCCGGACAGGGGGATTGCATGGCTACACCTTC.

The chain employs TRBV2 and TRBJ1-3; no clear D gene. There are 16 residues in the CDR3. Between the trimmed V and J ends, which lost 3 bases and 0 bases, there was a span of 12 bases. Per the germline V gene, CDR1 is SNHLY and CDR2 is FYNNEI. The CDR3 region is CASSEGTRYSGNTIYF. CDR3 bases: TGTGCCAGCAGTGAGGGCACGCGATACTCTGGAAACACCATATATTTT.

This clone showed up just once. The gene calls are TRBV6-6 and TRBJ1-1, with D possibly TRBD1 on 6 matching bases. Trimming shortened V by 4 bases and J by 7 bases, and 22 bases separated the two germline ends. Germline CDR1 MNHNY, CDR2 SVGAGI (reference sequence). CDR3 length: 16 residues. The DNA for the CDR3 is TGTGCCAGCAGTTCGAACCACTCCAGACAGGTAAGTGAAGCTTTCTTT. Amino acid sequence: CASSSNHSRQVSEAFF.

The chain employs TRBV4-1 and TRBJ1-1; D gene ambiguous. This CDR3 region has 13 residues. The V gene's germline CDR1 is MGHRA and CDR2 YSYEKL. V was cut by 4 bases and J by 4 bases, with 10 bases left in between. The CDR3 DNA sequence: TGCGCCAGCAGCCCCCCTGTCGGCACTGAAGCTTTCTTT. It is translated as CASSPPVGTEAFF.

V is TRBV5-6 and J is TRBJ2-7, with D possibly matching TRBD1 (5 bases). The CDR3 spans 16 residues. V lost 0 bases and J 3 bases, leaving 16 bases between the germline ends. CDR1 and CDR2 from the germline V gene are SGHDT and YYEEEE. DNA of the CDR3: TGTGCCAGCAGCTTGGTGATCGGACACCGGGTCTACGAGCAGTACTTC. It is translated as CASSLVIGHRVYEQYF.

The chain couples TRBV7-2 to TRBJ2-1, with 16 nucleotides matching TRBD2. The CDR3 runs to 20 residues. The junction had 5 bases not matched to a gene; V was cut back by 0 bases and J by 0 bases. CDR1 is SGHTA and CDR2 is FQGNSA in the germline V gene. The chain's CDR3 is CASSLAGTSGGGSSYNEQFF. CDR3 in DNA: TGTGCCAGCAGCTTAGCCGGGACTAGCGGGGGGGGTAGCTCCTACAATGAGCAGTTCTTC.

The chain joins TRBV5-1 to TRBJ1-2; 8 bases line up with TRBD1. Germline V gene lookup returns CDR1 SGHRS and CDR2 YFSETQ. The ends lost 0 bases at V and 6 bases at J; junction bases unmatched: 4. This CDR3 contains 14 residues. This CDR3 is CASSLAGQGDGYTF. The DNA for the CDR3 is TGCGCCAGCAGCTTGGCCGGACAGGGCGATGGCTACACCTTC.

V and J are TRBV18 and TRBJ1-1; maybe TRBD1 (5 bases). The CDR3 totals 14 residues. Germline V lookup: CDR1 KGHSH, CDR2 LQKENI. The germline V and J ends were trimmed by 3 bases and 6 bases, with 14 bases remaining between them. The CDR3 loop is CASSPPSGDAEAFF. Written as DNA, the CDR3 is TGTGCCAGCTCACCCCCCTCTGGGGACGCTGAAGCTTTCTTT.

A single count supports this clone. This chain connects TRBV6-5 to TRBJ1-1; 7 bases are a match to TRBD1. The length of the CDR3 is 13 residues. From germline, CDR1 is MNHEY and CDR2 SVGAGI. The junction had 7 bases not matched to a gene; V was cut back by 8 bases and J by 4 bases. CDR3 sequence reads: CASLSRGGTEAFF. The DNA for the CDR3 is TGTGCCAGCCTCTCCAGGGGGGGCACTGAAGCTTTCTTT.

This clone was counted only a few times. Other DNA sequences in the sample encode the same CDR3. This sequence joins TRBV7-2 and TRBJ2-2; D not resolved. Trimming removed 1 base at V and 3 bases at J, with 6 bases between. CDR3 length equals 14 residues. Germline CDR1 reads SGHTA; CDR2 reads FQGNSA. CDR3 in amino acids: CASSLDGYTGELFF. CDR3 nucleotides: TGTGCCAGCAGCTTAGACGGATACACCGGGGAGCTGTTTTTT.

This chain connects TRBV5-6 to TRBJ1-1; the D is unclear. In germline, CDR1 is SGHDT, CDR2 YYEEEE. The ends were cut back, 6 bases at V and 0 bases at J, with 6 bases in the middle. The CDR3 has 12 amino acids. The CDR3 nucleotides are TGTGCCAGCATAGGGCTGAACACTGAAGCTTTCTTT. It is translated as CASIGLNTEAFF.

The V call is TRBV2, the J call TRBJ1-1; D remains unclear. The ends were cut back, 1 base at V and 1 base at J, with 4 bases in the middle. This CDR3 spans 13 amino acids. The germline gives CDR1 SNHLY, CDR2 FYNNEI. CDR3 in DNA: TGTGCCAGCAGTGAAGACCCGAACACTGAAGCTTTCTTT. Translating gives CASSEDPNTEAFF.

This chain links TRBV6-5 with TRBJ1-2; D might be TRBD1 (5 bases). With 8 bases removed from V and 3 bases from J, the gap between germline ends came to 16 bases. The CDR3 has 14 residues. The germline V gene has CDR1 MNHEY and CDR2 SVGAGI. CDR3 nucleotides: TGTGCCAGCGGGGCCTTAGGGGTTTACTATGGCTACACCTTC. It encodes CASGALGVYYGYTF.

The J gene is TRBJ1-5, the V gene TRBV10-2; D perhaps matches TRBD1 (5 bases). Per the germline V gene, CDR1 is WSHSY and CDR2 is SAAADI. The CDR3 has 13 amino acids. Trimming removed 7 bases at V and 4 bases at J, with 11 bases between. The CDR3 here is CASTQAANQPQHF. The CDR3, as DNA: TGCGCCAGCACACAGGCTGCTAATCAGCCCCAGCATTTT.

The sample holds a few counts of this clone. This chain uses TRBV5-1 with TRBJ2-1; D gene unclear. The CDR3 extends over 15 amino acids. Trimming cost V 0 bases and J 0 bases, with 7 bases left between them. Per the germline V gene, CDR1 is SGHRS and CDR2 is YFSETQ. CDR3 amino acids: CASSLEESSYNEQFF. In DNA, the CDR3 is TGCGCCAGCAGCTTGGAGGAAAGCTCCTACAATGAGCAGTTCTTC.

The chain recombines TRBV6-5 with TRBJ2-3, with D possibly TRBD1 on 5 matching bases. Trimming took 6 bases from V and 2 from J, leaving 12 bases between them. CDR3 length: 14 amino acids. In germline, CDR1 is MNHEY, CDR2 SVGAGI. The DNA of the CDR3 is TGTGCCAGCAGCCTAGACAGATTCACAGATACGCAGTATTTT. Encoded protein: CASSLDRFTDTQYF.

V and J are TRBV19 and TRBJ2-3; possibly TRBD2 for D (6 bases). CDR3 length equals 13 residues. Germline loops: CDR1 LNHDA, CDR2 SQIVND (reference sequence). Trimming cost V 9 bases and J 3 bases, with 13 bases left between them. The CDR3 region is CASLRRGTDTQYF. Written as DNA, the CDR3 is TGTGCCAGCCTCCGGAGGGGAACAGATACGCAGTATTTT.

This chain uses TRBV20-1 with TRBJ1-1; D is uncertain. Deletions cut 2 bases from V and 11 bases from J, with 12 bases between. From germline, CDR1 is DFQATT and CDR2 SNEGSKA (reference sequence). The CDR3 runs 11 residues. For the CDR3, the DNA is TGCAGTGCTAGAAGCAGGCTGATGGCTTTCTTT. This sequence encodes CSARSRLMAFF.

The genes are TRBV12-5 and TRBJ1-4; no reliable D call. Trimming took off 0 bases at V and 0 bases at J, with 8 bases between the two ends. The length of the CDR3 is 16 residues. Germline CDR1 and CDR2: LGHNT and FRNRAP. Here the CDR3 reads CASGLVGSSTNEKLFF. The CDR3, as DNA: TGTGCTAGTGGTTTGGTAGGGTCCTCAACTAATGAAAAACTGTTTTTT.

This clone was seen just once. The chain couples TRBV2 to TRBJ1-6; 7 nucleotides agree with TRBD1. CDR1 is SNHLY and CDR2 is FYNNEI in the germline V gene. The CDR3 spans 14 residues. V lost 5 bases, J lost 9 bases, and 7 bases stayed unmatched. The CDR3 region is CASSPGTEASPLHF. CDR3 nucleotides: TGTGCCAGCAGTCCCGGGACAGAAGCTTCACCCCTCCACTTT.

The V and J genes are TRBV30 and TRBJ1-1; 8 positions match TRBD1. Germline-derived CDR1 and CDR2 are GTSNPN and SVGIG (reference sequence). CDR3 length equals 14 residues. The trim removed 3 bases at V and 10 bases at J, leaving 13 bases unmatched. The CDR3 here is CAWSPSGTGMAAFF. Written as DNA, the CDR3 is TGTGCCTGGAGCCCAAGCGGGACAGGAATGGCAGCTTTCTTT.

The J gene is TRBJ1-2, the V gene TRBV3-1 (or the pseudogene TRBV3-2), with D uncertain. Germline lookup yields CDR1 LGHDT and CDR2 YNNKEL (reference sequence). V was clipped by 3 bases and J by 0 bases, with 11 bases between them. This CDR3 contains 15 residues. The chain's CDR3 is CASSHDRPPNYGYTF. The CDR3 DNA follows: TGTGCCAGCAGCCATGACCGGCCTCCTAACTATGGCTACACCTTC.

The chain uses TRBV19 and TRBJ2-1; 9 positions match TRBD1. The CDR3 runs 13 residues. Germline V gene data show CDR1 as LNHDA and CDR2 as SQIVND (reference sequence). The V segment lost 6 bases and the J segment 12 bases; nucleotides outside the gene matches: 9. The CDR3 DNA sequence: TGTGCCAGTAGCCGAGACAGGGGGAGCGGGCAGTTCTTC. Translating it yields CASSRDRGSGQFF.

CDR3 in DNA: TGTGCCAGCAGCCACAGGGCAAGTGAAGCTTTCTTT. It encodes CASSHRASEAFF. The chain employs TRBV14 and TRBJ1-1, with D tentatively TRBD1 (5 bases). The germline gives CDR1 SGHDN, CDR2 FVKESK. The CDR3 runs to 12 residues. Between the trimmed V and J ends, which lost 3 bases and 7 bases, there was a span of 9 bases.